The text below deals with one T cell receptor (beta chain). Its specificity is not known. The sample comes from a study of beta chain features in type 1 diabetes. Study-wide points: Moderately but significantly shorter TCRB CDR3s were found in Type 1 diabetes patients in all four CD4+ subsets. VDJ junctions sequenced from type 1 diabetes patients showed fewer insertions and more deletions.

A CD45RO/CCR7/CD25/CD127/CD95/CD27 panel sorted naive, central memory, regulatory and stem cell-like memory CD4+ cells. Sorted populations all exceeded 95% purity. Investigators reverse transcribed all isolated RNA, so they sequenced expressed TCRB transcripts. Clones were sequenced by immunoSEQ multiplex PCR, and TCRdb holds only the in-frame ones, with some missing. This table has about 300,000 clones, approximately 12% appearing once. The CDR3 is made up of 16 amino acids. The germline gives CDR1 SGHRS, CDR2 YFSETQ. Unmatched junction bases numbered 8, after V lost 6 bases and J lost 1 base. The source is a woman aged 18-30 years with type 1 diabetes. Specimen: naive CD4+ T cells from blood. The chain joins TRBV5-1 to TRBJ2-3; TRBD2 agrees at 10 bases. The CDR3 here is CASTHGGTSGTDTQYF. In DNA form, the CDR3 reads TGCGCCAGCACCCATGGCGGGACTAGCGGCACAGATACGCAGTATTTT.